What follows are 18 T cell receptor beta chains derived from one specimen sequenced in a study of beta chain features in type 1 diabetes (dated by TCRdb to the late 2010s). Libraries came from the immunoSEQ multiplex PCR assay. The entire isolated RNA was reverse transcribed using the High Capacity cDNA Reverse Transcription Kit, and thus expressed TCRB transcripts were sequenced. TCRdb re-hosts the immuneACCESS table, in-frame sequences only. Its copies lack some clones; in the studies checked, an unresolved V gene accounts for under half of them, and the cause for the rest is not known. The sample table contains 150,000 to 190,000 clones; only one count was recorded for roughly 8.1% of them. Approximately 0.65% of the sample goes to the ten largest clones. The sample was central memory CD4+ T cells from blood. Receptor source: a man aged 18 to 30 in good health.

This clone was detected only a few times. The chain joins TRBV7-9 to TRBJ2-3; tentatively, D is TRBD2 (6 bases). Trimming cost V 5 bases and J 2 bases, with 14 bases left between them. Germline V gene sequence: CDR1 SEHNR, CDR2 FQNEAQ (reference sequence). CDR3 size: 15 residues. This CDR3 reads CASSLGLPFTDTQYF. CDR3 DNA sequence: TGTGCCAGCAGCCTAGGACTACCCTTCACAGATACGCAGTATTTT.

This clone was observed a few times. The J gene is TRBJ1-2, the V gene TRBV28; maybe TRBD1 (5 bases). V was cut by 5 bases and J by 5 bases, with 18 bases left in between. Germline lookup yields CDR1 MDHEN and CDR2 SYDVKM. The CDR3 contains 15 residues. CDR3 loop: CASSPPAQGNYGYTF. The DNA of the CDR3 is TGTGCCAGCAGTCCCCCGGCGCAGGGTAATTATGGCTACACCTTC.

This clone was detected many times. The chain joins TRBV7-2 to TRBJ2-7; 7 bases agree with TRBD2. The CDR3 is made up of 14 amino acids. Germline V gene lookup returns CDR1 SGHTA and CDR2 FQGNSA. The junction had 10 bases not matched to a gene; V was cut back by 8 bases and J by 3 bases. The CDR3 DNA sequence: TGTGCCAGCCTCCCCGCGGGAGTAGTCTACGAGCAGTACTTC. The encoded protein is CASLPAGVVYEQYF.

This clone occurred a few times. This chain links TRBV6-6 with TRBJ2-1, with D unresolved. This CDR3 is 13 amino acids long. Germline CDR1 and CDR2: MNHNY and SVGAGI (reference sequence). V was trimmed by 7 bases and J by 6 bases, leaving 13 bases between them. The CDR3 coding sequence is TGTGCCAGCACTGAGATCACGAGCAATGAGCAGTTCTTC. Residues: CASTEITSNEQFF.

The CDR3 DNA follows: TGTGCCAGCAGTGGGCCCAGGGGCTACGAGCAGTACTTC. It specifies CASSGPRGYEQYF. The rearrangement uses TRBV2 and TRBJ2-5; possible D gene TRBD1, 6 bases. Judging by the DNA end, TRBJ2-7 fits better; the J call may be wrong. Germline CDR1 reads SNHLY; CDR2 reads FYNNEI. This CDR3 spans 13 amino acids.

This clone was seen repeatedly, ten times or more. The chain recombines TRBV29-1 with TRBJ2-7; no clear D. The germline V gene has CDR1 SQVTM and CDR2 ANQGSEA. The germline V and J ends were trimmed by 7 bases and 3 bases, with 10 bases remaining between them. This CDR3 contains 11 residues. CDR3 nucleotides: TGCAGCGCCTCCGAGGTCTACGAGCAGTACTTC. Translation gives CSASEVYEQYF.

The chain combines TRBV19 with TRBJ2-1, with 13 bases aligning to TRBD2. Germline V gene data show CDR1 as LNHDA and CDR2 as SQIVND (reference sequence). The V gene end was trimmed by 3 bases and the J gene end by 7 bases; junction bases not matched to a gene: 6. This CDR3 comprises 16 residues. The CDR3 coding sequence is TGTGCCAGTAGTATTGCCGGGACTAGCGGGATGAATGAGCAGTTCTTC. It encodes CASSIAGTSGMNEQFF.

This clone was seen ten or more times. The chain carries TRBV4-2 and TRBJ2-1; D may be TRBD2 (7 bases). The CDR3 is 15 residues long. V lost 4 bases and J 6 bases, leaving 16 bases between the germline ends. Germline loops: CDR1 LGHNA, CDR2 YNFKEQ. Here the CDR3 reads CASSRGLAAGNEQFF. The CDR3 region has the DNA TGTGCCAGCAGCCGGGGGCTAGCGGCGGGCAATGAGCAGTTCTTC.

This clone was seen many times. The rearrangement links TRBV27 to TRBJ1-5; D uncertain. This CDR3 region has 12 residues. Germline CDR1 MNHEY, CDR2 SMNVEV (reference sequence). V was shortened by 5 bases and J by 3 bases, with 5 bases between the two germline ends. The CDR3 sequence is CASSAFNQPQHF. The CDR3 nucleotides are TGTGCCAGCAGTGCGTTCAATCAGCCCCAGCATTTT.

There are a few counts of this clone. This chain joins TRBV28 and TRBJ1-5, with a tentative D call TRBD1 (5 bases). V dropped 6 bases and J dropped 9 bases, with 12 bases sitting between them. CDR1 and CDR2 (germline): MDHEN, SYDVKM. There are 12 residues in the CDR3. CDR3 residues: CASSLGALPQHF. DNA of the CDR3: TGTGCCAGCAGCCTTGGGGCCCTGCCCCAGCATTTT.

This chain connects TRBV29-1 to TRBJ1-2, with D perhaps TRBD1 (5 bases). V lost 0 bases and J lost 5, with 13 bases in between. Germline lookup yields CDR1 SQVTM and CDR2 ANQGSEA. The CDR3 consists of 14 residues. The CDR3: CSVEDGGTWYGYTF. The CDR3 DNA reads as TGCAGCGTTGAAGATGGAGGGACTTGGTATGGCTACACCTTC.

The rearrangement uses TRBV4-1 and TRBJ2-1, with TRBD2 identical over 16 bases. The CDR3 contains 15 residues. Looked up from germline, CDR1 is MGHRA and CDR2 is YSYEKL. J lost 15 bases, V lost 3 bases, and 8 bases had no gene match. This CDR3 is CASSQEGLAGGSWFF. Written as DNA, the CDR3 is TGCGCCAGCAGCCAGGAGGGACTAGCGGGGGGGAGTTGGTTCTTC.

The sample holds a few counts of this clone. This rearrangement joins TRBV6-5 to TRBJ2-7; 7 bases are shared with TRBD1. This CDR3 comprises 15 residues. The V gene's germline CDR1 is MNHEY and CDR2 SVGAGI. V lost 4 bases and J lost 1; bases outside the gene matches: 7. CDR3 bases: TGTGCCAGCAGTTCCCCGGGACAGAATTCCTACGAGCAGTACTTC. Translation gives CASSSPGQNSYEQYF.

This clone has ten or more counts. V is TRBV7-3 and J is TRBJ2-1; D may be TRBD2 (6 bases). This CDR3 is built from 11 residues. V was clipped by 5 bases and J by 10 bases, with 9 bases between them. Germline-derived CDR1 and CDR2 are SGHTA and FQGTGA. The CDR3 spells CASSLSGEQFF. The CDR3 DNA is TGTGCCAGCAGCCTTAGCGGCGAGCAGTTCTTC.

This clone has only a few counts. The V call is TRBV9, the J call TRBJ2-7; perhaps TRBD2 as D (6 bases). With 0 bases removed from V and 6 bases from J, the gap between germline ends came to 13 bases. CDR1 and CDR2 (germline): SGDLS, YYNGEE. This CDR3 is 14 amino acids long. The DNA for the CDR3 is TGTGCCAGCAGCGTAGTTGGGGCCGGGGGCGAGCAGTACTTC. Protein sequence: CASSVVGAGGEQYF.

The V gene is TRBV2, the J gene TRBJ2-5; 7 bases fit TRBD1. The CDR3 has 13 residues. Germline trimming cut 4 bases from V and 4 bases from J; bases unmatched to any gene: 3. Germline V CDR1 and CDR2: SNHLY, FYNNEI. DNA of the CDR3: TGTGCCAGCAGTGGAGACAGGGTAGAGACCCAGTACTTC. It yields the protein CASSGDRVETQYF.

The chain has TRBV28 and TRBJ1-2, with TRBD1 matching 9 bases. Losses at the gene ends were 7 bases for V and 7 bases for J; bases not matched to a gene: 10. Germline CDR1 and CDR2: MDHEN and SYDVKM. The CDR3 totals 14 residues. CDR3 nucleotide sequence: TGTGCCAGCACCGAGGGACAGGGCCGTCTTGGCTACACCTTC. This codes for CASTEGQGRLGYTF.

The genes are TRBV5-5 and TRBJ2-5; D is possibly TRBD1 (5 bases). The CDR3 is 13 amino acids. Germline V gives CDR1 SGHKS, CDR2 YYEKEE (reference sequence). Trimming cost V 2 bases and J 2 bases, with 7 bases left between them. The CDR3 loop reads CASSLQDQETQYF. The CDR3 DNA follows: TGTGCCAGCAGCTTACAGGATCAAGAGACCCAGTACTTC.